The 23 T cell receptor beta chains listed next were all sequenced from one sample in a study of control samples from healthy donors and cancer patients. Method: immunoSEQ multiplex PCR; TCRdb's copy keeps in-frame clones and lacks some. The table includes just over 50,000 clones, approximately 91% detected once. What was sequenced was PBMCs. The source of these receptors is a man aged 50-59 years with head and neck cancer.

The CDR3: CASSALGLGTYEQYF. In nucleotides, the CDR3 is TGTGCCAGCAGCGCCTTGGGACTAGGGACATACGAGCAGTACTTC. This chain joins TRBV11-2 and TRBJ2-7; 8 nucleotides align to TRBD2. Germline V CDR1 and CDR2: SGHAT, FQNNGV. This CDR3 spans 15 amino acids. The V segment lost 5 bases and the J segment 4 bases; nucleotides outside the gene matches: 10.

Regarding this clone: The same CDR3 arises from other DNA sequences in this sample as well. The chain combines TRBV9 with TRBJ1-4; TRBD1 matches at 10 bases. The CDR3 length is 15 residues. V shed 2 bases, J shed 5 bases, and the junction held 3 bases outside the gene matches. Germline V lookup: CDR1 SGDLS, CDR2 YYNGEE. CDR3 sequence reads: CASSVGQGGNEKLFF. CDR3 in DNA: TGTGCCAGCAGCGTCGGACAGGGGGGAAATGAAAAACTGTTTTTT.

V gene TRBV7-9 combines with J gene TRBJ2-4, with D possibly being TRBD1 or TRBD2 (6 bases each). Germline assignment: CDR1 SEHNR and CDR2 FQNEAQ (reference sequence). The ends were cut back, 5 bases at V and 0 bases at J, with 14 bases in the middle. The CDR3 runs 16 residues. CDR3 bases: TGTGCCAGCAGCATGGGGGCGGGGATAGCCAAAAACATTCAGTACTTC. Protein sequence: CASSMGAGIAKNIQYF. Full variable domain (outside the CDR3, taken from reference TRBV7-9 and TRBJ2-4): DTGVSQNPRHKITKRGQNVTFRCDPISEHNRLYWYRQTLGQGPEFLTYFQNEAQLEKSRLLSDRFSAERPKGSFSTLEIQRTEQGDSAMYLCASSMGAGIAKNIQYFGAGTRLSVL.

The chain carries TRBV5-1 and TRBJ2-7; TRBD1 matches at 10 bases. With 2 bases clipped from V and 5 bases from J, the junction kept 10 bases outside the gene matches. The CDR3 runs 16 residues. Germline V lookup: CDR1 SGHRS, CDR2 YFSETQ. The CDR3 coding sequence is TGCGCCAGCAGCTTACCCCGGGACAGGGGAAACGACGAGCAGTACTTC. Its protein is CASSLPRDRGNDEQYF.

The V gene is TRBV19, the J gene TRBJ1-5; TRBD1 is a possible D gene (6 bases). The germline gives CDR1 LNHDA, CDR2 SQIVND (reference sequence). The CDR3 is 15 residues long. The ends were cut back, 3 bases at V and 5 bases at J, with 14 bases in the middle. For the CDR3, the DNA is TGTGCCAGTAGTATTAGTTTGCAGGGGCATCAGCCCCAGCATTTT. It codes for CASSISLQGHQPQHF.

The table lists this clone with a few counts. The CDR3 loop reads CSASRQDGNTIYF. CDR3 DNA sequence: TGCAGTGCTAGTCGCCAGGATGGAAACACCATATATTTT. The chain joins TRBV20-1 to TRBJ1-3; D unclear. Germline V CDR1 and CDR2: DFQATT, SNEGSKA (reference sequence). This CDR3 spans 13 amino acids. Between the trimmed V and J ends, which lost 3 bases and 3 bases, there was a span of 9 bases.

V is TRBV6-2 or TRBV6-3 and J is TRBJ1-1; maybe TRBD1 (5 bases). V dropped 2 bases and J dropped 7 bases, with 17 bases sitting between them. Per the germline V gene, CDR1 is MNHEY and CDR2 is SVGEGT. The CDR3 has 15 residues. The CDR3 loop reads CASSYHGTGKGEAFF. In DNA, the CDR3 is TGTGCCAGCAGTTACCATGGGACCGGGAAAGGTGAAGCTTTCTTT.

DNA of the CDR3: TGTGCCAGCAGCTCGGACAGCTTCTATCAGCCCCAGCATTTT. It is translated as CASSSDSFYQPQHF. J is TRBJ1-5 and V is TRBV7-2; tentatively, D is TRBD1 (6 bases). Germline values: CDR1 SGHTA, CDR2 FQGNSA. The CDR3 consists of 14 residues. V lost 4 bases and J 5 bases, leaving 12 bases between the germline ends. Supplemented by reference TRBV7-2 and TRBJ1-5, the full variable domain reads GAGVSQSPSNKVTEKGKDVELRCDPISGHTALYWYRQSLGQGLEFLIYFQGNSAPDKSGLPSDRFSAERTGGSVSTLTIQRTQQEDSAVYLCASSSDSFYQPQHFGDGTRLSIL.

Here the CDR3 reads CASSQKWGDTQYF. The CDR3 DNA is TGCGCCAGCAGCCAGAAGTGGGGAGATACGCAGTATTTT. J is TRBJ2-3 and V is TRBV4-1; D gene ambiguous. The V end lost 3 bases, the J end lost 5 bases, and 9 bases lay between the germline ends. Germline assignment: CDR1 MGHRA and CDR2 YSYEKL. CDR3 length equals 13 residues.

This chain uses TRBV7-8 with TRBJ2-7; D is tentatively TRBD1 or TRBD2 (5 bases each). The CDR3 has 16 residues. CDR1 is SGHVS and CDR2 is FQNEAQ in the germline V gene. The ends were cut back, 6 bases at V and 3 bases at J, with 21 bases in the middle. The CDR3 loop reads CASSPLTRGIGYEQYF. CDR3 DNA sequence: TGTGCCAGCAGTCCTCTGACCCGGGGCATAGGCTACGAGCAGTACTTC.

CDR3: CATSDLQFDVWDSPLHF. The DNA of the CDR3 is TGTGCCACCAGTGATTTGCAGTTTGATGTGTGGGATTCACCCCTCCACTTT. This chain joins TRBV24-1 and TRBJ1-6; D not resolved. Germline V lookup: CDR1 KGHDR, CDR2 SFDVKD. CDR3 size: 17 residues. Trimming left V 0 bases short and J 8 bases short, with 16 bases between.

The CDR3 bases are TGTGCCAGCAGCGCCCCTGGGGGGTCCACCGGGGAGCTGTTTTTT. Translation: CASSAPGGSTGELFF. The rearrangement links TRBV9 to TRBJ2-2; possibly TRBD2 for D (6 bases). This CDR3 is built from 15 residues. Trimming pared 3 bases from V and 4 bases from J, leaving 13 bases between. Germline V gene lookup returns CDR1 SGDLS and CDR2 YYNGEE.

The V call is TRBV30, the J call TRBJ2-7; weak D call: TRBD1 (5 bases). Trimming removed 5 bases from V and 2 bases from J, with 13 bases in between. There are 13 residues in the CDR3. The germline V gene encodes CDR1 GTSNPN and CDR2 SVGIG (reference sequence). CDR3 sequence reads: CAWLGRAPYEQYF. The CDR3 coding sequence is TGTGCCTGGCTGGGCAGGGCACCCTACGAGCAGTACTTC.

In this sample, this clone turned up once. V is TRBV12-3 or TRBV12-4 and J is TRBJ1-5; the D is unclear. V gave up 4 bases and J gave up 9 bases, with 10 bases separating them. The CDR3 runs to 12 residues. For the CDR3, the DNA is TGTGCCAGCAGTTCCCTCCGGGGGCCCCAGCATTTT. Encoded protein: CASSSLRGPQHF.

The V call is TRBV27, the J call TRBJ2-3, with 8 positions matching TRBD2. The trim removed 5 bases at V and 4 bases at J, leaving 11 bases unmatched. Germline CDR1 and CDR2: MNHEY and SMNVEV (reference sequence). CDR3 size: 16 residues. CDR3: CASSLLSGGASDTQYF. CDR3 coding DNA: TGTGCCAGCAGTCTCCTTTCCGGGGGGGCATCAGATACGCAGTATTTT.

This chain connects TRBV9 to TRBJ2-7; the match to TRBD2 covers 8 bases. CDR1 SGDLS and CDR2 YYNGEE come from the germline V gene. Trimming removed 3 bases from V and 1 base from J; junction bases left unmatched: 6. The CDR3 is 15 residues long. CDR3 in DNA: TGTGCCAGCAGCGAGAGCGGGAGCCCGTCCTACGAGCAGTACTTC. Translating gives CASSESGSPSYEQYF.

The chain uses TRBV2 and TRBJ2-7; D possibly corresponds to TRBD1 (5 bases). Germline-derived CDR1 and CDR2 are SNHLY and FYNNEI. The CDR3 extends over 16 amino acids. V was shortened by 6 bases and J by 0 bases, with 18 bases between the two germline ends. The CDR3 DNA reads as TGTGCCAGCAGACTATCGGCGACAGACACCTCCTACGAGCAGTACTTC. Amino acids: CASRLSATDTSYEQYF.

J is TRBJ1-1 and V is TRBV28; tentative D call: TRBD1 (6 bases). V was cut by 5 bases and J by 6 bases, with 19 bases left in between. This CDR3 spans 15 amino acids. In germline, CDR1 is MDHEN, CDR2 SYDVKM. The CDR3 here is CASSTHYGGDPEAFF. The CDR3, as DNA: TGTGCCAGCAGTACTCACTATGGGGGCGACCCTGAAGCTTTCTTT.

The V gene is TRBV9, the J gene TRBJ1-2, with a possible D match to TRBD1 (6 bases). Germline CDR1 SGDLS, CDR2 YYNGEE. The V end lost 0 bases, the J end lost 7 bases, and 13 bases lay between the germline ends. This CDR3 is 14 amino acids long. In DNA form, the CDR3 reads TGTGCCAGCAGCGTAGCTGCAGGGGATTCTGGCTACACCTTC. It translates to CASSVAAGDSGYTF.

The genes are TRBV6-5 and TRBJ1-4, with D possibly being TRBD1 (5 bases). CDR3 size: 16 residues. Germline V gene sequence: CDR1 MNHEY, CDR2 SVGAGI. Trimming left V 2 bases short and J 5 bases short, with 15 bases between. The CDR3 DNA is TGTGCCAGCAGTTACAGGTGGGACTCGCGGAATGAAAAACTGTTTTTT. Translating it yields CASSYRWDSRNEKLFF.

The V call is TRBV19, the J call TRBJ1-1, with D perhaps TRBD1 (6 bases). V was cut by 5 bases and J by 0 bases, with 7 bases left in between. CDR3 length: 13 residues. CDR1 and CDR2 (germline): LNHDA, SQIVND (reference sequence). The CDR3 reads CASSQGLNTEAFF. CDR3 coding DNA: TGTGCCAGTAGTCAGGGGCTGAACACTGAAGCTTTCTTT.

In this sample, this clone turned up a few times. The chain links TRBV7-3 to TRBJ2-1, with a possible D match to TRBD1 (6 bases). V shed 5 bases and J shed 0 bases, with 11 bases lying between them. Germline CDR1 is SGHTA and CDR2 is FQGTGA. The CDR3 is made up of 15 amino acids. The CDR3 spells CASSKTGRSYNEQFF. The CDR3, as DNA: TGTGCCAGCAGCAAAACAGGGCGCTCCTACAATGAGCAGTTCTTC.

The rearrangement uses TRBV4-2 and TRBJ1-3; unclear D gene. V lost 0 bases to trimming and J lost 2 bases, with 5 bases between them. The CDR3 is made up of 14 amino acids. Germline CDR1 and CDR2: LGHNA and YNFKEQ. Written as DNA, the CDR3 is TGTGCCAGCAGCCAAGAGGGGACTGGAAACACCATATATTTT. This translates into CASSQEGTGNTIYF.